This T cell receptor beta chain was documented in a study of CD8 T cells in Susac syndrome. Across the study: Intravenous immunoglobulin alone or corticosteroids were being given to patients with Susac syndrome at blood draw, unless they were therapy-naive.

The CDR3 length is 14 residues. Per germline, CDR1 SGHRS and CDR2 YFSETQ. V lost 4 bases to trimming and J lost 8 bases, with 18 bases between them. Random hexamers primed reverse transcription of about 0.5 to 1 ug RNA. Coverage of TCR beta CDR3 amplification by immunoSEQ multiplex PCR extended to 54 Vbeta and 13 Jbeta. MiXCR was run by TCRdb on the immunoSEQ multiplex PCR reads, yielding one entry per CDR3 protein. The table has some 210,000 distinct CDR3 sequences, roughly 93% seen once; the top ten hold about 0.14%. This receptor was obtained from a human donor with Susac syndrome. The specimen was CD4+ T cells from PBMCs. The rearrangement links TRBV5-1 to TRBJ1-2; no reliable D call. The CDR3 here is CASSQTILADGYTF. The CDR3, as DNA: TGCGCCAGCAGCCAAACAATATTGGCAGACGGCTACACCTTC. The variable domain in full, with the rest retrieved from reference TRBV5-1 and TRBJ1-2, is KAGVTQTPRYLIKTRGQQVTLSCSPISGHRSVSWYQQTPGQGLQFLFEYFSETQRNKGNFPGRFSGRQFSNSRSEMNVSTLELGDSALYLCASSQTILADGYTFGSGTRLTVV.